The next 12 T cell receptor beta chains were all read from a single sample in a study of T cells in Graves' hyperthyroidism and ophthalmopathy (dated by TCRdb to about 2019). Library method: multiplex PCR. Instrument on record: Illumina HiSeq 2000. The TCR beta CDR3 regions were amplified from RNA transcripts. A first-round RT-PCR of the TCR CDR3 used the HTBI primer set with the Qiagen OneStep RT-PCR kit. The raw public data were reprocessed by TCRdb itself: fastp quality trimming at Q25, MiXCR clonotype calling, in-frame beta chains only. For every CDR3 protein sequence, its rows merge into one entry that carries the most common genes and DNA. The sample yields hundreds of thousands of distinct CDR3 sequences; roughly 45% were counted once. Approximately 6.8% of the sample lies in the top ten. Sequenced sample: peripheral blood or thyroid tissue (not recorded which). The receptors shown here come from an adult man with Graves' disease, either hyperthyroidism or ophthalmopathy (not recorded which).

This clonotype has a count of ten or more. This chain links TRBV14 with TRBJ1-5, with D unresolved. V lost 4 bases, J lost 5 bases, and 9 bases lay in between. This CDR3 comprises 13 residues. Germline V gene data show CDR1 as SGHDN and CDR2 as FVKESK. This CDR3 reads CASSPDGYQPQHF. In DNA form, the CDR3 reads TGTGCCAGCAGCCCGGACGGATATCAGCCCCAGCATTTT.

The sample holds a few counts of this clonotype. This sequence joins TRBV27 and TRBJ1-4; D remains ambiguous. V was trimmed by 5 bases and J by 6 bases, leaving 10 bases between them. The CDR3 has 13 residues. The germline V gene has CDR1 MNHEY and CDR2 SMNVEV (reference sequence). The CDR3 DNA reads TGTGCCAGCAGTAAGGACGGCGATGAAAAACTGTTTTTT. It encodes CASSKDGDEKLFF.

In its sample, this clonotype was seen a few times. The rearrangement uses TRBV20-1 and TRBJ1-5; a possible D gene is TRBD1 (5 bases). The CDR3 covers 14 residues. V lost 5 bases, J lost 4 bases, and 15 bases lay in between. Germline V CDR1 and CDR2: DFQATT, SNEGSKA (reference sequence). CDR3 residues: CSAPSRDGNQPQHF. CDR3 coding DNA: TGCAGTGCTCCTAGCCGGGACGGGAATCAGCCCCAGCATTTT.

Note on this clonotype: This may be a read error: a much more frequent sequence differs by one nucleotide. The CDR3 DNA follows: TGCAGCGTCGACCGGGACGGCGATAACTATGGCCACACCTTC. This encodes CSVDRDGDNYGHTF. V and J are TRBV29-1 and TRBJ1-2; maybe TRBD1 (5 bases). CDR1 is SQVTM, CDR2 ANQGSEA, per germline. This CDR3 region has 14 residues.

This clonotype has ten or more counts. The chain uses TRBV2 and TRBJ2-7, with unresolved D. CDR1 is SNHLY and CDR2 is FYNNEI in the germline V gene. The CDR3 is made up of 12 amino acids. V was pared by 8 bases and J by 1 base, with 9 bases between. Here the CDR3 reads CASLLTSYEQYF. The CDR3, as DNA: TGTGCCAGCCTACTAACTTCCTACGAGCAGTACTTC.

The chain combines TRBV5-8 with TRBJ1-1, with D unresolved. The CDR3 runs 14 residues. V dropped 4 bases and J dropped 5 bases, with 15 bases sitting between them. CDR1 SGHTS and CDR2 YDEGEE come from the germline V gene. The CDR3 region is CASSVGRGATEAFF. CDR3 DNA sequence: TGTGCCAGCAGCGTTGGCAGAGGAGCAACTGAAGCTTTCTTT.

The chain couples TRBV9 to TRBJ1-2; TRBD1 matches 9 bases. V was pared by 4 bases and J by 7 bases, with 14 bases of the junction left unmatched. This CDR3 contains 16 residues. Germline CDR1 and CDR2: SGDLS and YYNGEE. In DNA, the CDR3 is TGTGCCAGCAGCCAAGCCCCGATGGGGACAGGGTTTGGCTACACCTTC. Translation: CASSQAPMGTGFGYTF.

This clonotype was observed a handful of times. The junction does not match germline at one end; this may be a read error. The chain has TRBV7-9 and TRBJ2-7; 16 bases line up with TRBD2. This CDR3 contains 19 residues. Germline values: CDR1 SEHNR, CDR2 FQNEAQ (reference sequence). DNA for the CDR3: TGCGCCAGCAGCCACCCGGGACTAGCGGGAGGGCCGTCCTCCTACGAGCAGTACTTC. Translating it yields CASSHPGLAGGPSSYEQYF.

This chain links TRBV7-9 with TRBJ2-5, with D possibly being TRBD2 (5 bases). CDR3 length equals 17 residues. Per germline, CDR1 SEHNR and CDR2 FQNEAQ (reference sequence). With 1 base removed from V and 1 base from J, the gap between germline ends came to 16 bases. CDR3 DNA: TGTGCCAGCAGCTTAGACGTCATAAGGACTCGCCAAGAGACCCAGTACTTC. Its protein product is CASSLDVIRTRQETQYF.

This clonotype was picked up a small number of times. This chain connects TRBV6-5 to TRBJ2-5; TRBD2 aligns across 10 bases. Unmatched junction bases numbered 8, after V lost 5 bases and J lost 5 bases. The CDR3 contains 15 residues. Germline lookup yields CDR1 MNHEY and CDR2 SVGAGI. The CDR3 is CASSRAGGPEETQYF. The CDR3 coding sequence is TGTGCCAGCAGTCGAGCGGGAGGGCCGGAGGAGACCCAGTACTTC.

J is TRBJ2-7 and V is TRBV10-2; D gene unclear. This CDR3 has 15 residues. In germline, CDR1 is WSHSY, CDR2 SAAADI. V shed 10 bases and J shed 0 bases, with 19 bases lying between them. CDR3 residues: CATKSDRAVSYEQYF. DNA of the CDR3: TGCGCCACCAAAAGTGATCGGGCAGTCTCCTACGAGCAGTACTTC.

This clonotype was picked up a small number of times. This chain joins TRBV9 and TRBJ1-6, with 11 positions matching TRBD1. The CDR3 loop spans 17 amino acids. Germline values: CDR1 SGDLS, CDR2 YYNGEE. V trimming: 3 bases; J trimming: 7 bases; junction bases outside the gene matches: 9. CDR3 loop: CASSGGTGGWRNSPLHF. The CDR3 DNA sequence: TGTGCCAGCAGCGGAGGGACAGGGGGATGGCGGAATTCACCCCTCCACTTT.